This T cell receptor (beta chain) comes out of a study of blood T cell repertoires in COVID-19. On the study more broadly: COVID-19 samples, acute and convalescent, were from the United States, Italy and Spain.

The method was immunoSEQ multiplex PCR; TCRdb's version includes in-frame clones alone and lacks a portion of them. The sample has over 200,000 clones; nearly 90% are singletons. This CDR3 has 12 residues. From germline, CDR1 is MNHNY and CDR2 SVGAGI (reference sequence). With 8 bases removed from V and 1 base from J, the gap between germline ends came to 6 bases. The receptor's source is a man under 40 who had recovered from COVID-19. The sample was PBMCs or T cells enriched from blood (not recorded which). The chain recombines TRBV6-6 with TRBJ1-3; no reliable D call. This chain's CDR3 is CASEESGNTIYF. In DNA form, the CDR3 reads TGTGCCAGCGAGGAGTCTGGAAACACCATATATTTT.